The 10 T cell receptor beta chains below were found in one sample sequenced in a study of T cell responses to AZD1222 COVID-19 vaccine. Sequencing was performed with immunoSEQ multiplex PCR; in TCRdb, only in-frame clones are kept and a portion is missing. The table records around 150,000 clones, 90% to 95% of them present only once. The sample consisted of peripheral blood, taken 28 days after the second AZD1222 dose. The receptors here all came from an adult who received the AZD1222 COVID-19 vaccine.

CDR3 coding DNA: TGTGCCAGCAGCCACATGGTATTCCGGACTAGCGGGGAGGGTGATACAGATACGCAGTATTTT. Protein: CASSHMVFRTSGEGDTDTQYF. The rearrangement joins TRBV6-6 to TRBJ2-3, with 12 bases fitting TRBD2. CDR3 length: 21 residues. Per the germline V gene, CDR1 is MNHNY and CDR2 is SVGAGI (reference sequence). V lost 6 bases and J lost 3; bases outside the gene matches: 22.

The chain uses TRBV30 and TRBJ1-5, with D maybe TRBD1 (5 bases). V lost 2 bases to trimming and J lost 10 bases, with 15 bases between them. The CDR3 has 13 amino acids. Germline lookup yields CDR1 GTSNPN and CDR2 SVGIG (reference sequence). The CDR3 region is CAWSSTSGTPQHF. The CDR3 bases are TGTGCCTGGAGTTCTACCTCCGGGACCCCCCAGCATTTT.

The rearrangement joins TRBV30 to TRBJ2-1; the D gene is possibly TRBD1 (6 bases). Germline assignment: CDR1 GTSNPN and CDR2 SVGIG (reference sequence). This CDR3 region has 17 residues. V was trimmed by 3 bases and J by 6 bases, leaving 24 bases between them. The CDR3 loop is CAWSWGQTQSWANEQFF. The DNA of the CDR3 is TGTGCCTGGAGCTGGGGGCAGACCCAATCTTGGGCCAATGAGCAGTTCTTC.

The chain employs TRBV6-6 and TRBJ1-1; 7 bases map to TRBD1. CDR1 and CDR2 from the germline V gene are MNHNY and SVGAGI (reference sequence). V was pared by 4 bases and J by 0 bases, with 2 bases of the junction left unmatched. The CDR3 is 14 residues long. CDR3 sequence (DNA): TGTGCCAGCAGTTGGGACAGAGTGAACACTGAAGCTTTCTTT. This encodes CASSWDRVNTEAFF.

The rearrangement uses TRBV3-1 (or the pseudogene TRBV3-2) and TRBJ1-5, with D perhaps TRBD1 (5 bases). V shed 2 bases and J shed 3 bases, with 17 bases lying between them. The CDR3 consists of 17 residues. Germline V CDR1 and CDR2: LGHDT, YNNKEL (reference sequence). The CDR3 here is CASSQSAFGGINQPQHF. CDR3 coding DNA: TGTGCCAGCAGCCAATCGGCGTTCGGGGGAATCAATCAGCCCCAGCATTTT.

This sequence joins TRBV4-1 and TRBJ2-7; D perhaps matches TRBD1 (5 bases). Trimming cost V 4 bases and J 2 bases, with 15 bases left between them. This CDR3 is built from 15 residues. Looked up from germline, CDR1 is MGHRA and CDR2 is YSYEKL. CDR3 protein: CASSPISDSTYEQYF. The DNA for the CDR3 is TGCGCCAGCAGCCCTATTTCAGACAGCACCTACGAGCAGTACTTC.

The CDR3 spells CASVDRNYGYTF. For the CDR3, the DNA is TGTGCCAGCGTCGACAGGAACTATGGCTACACCTTC. This rearrangement joins TRBV2 to TRBJ1-2; D might be TRBD1 (6 bases). Germline V lookup: CDR1 SNHLY, CDR2 FYNNEI. The V gene lost 8 bases and the J gene lost 2 bases, with 9 bases spanning the gap. The CDR3 has 12 residues.

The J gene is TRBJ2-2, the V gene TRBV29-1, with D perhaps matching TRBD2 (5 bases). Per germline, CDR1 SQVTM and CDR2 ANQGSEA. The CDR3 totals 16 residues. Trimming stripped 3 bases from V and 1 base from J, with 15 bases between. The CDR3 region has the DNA TGCAGCGTTGAGATAGAGGGTTTGGAGAACACCGGGGAGCTGTTTTTT. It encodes CSVEIEGLENTGELFF.

In DNA, the CDR3 is TGTGCCAGCAGTTCCCACAGGGGGTCTAATGAAAAACTGTTTTTT. Its protein product is CASSSHRGSNEKLFF. V is TRBV6-5 and J is TRBJ1-4; 8 bases are shared with TRBD1. The V segment lost 4 bases and the J segment 3 bases; nucleotides outside the gene matches: 4. CDR3 length: 15 amino acids. The germline gives CDR1 MNHEY, CDR2 SVGAGI.

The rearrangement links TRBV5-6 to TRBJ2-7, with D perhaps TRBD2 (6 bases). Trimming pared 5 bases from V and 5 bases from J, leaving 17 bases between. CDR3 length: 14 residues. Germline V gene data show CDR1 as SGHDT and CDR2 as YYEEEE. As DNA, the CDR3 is TGTGCCAGCAGTTCTCCAGCGGGTTCGCACGAGCAGTACTTC. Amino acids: CASSSPAGSHEQYF.